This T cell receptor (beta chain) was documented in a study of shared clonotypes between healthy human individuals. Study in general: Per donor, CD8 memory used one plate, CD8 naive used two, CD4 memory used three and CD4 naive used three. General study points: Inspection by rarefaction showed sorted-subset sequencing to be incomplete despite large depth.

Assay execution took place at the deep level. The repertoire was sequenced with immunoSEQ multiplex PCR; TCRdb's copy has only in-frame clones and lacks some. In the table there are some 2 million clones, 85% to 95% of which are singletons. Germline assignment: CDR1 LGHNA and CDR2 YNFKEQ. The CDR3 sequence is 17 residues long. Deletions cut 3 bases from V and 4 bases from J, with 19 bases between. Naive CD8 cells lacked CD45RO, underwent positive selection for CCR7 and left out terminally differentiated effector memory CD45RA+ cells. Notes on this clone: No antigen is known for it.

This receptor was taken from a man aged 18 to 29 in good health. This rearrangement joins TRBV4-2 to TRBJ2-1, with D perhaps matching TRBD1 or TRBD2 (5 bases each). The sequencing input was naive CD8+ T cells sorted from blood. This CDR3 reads CASSQYAGTDLYNEQFF. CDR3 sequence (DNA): TGTGCCAGCAGCCAGTACGCCGGGACGGACTTATACAATGAGCAGTTCTTC.